A single sample gave rise to the 26 T cell receptor beta chains below, sequenced in a study of OX40 agonist ivuxolimab in advanced cancers. TCRdb's copy holds only in-frame clones and misses some; the assay was immunoSEQ multiplex PCR. The top ten hold 2.5% to 3% of the sample, which has some 65,000 clones, about 85% seen once. Here the sequenced sample was CD4+ or CD8+ T cells sorted from blood, taken in a trial of the OX40 agonist ivuxolimab. These TCRs come from an adult with an advanced solid tumor such as melanoma, head and neck, liver or kidney cancer.

The chain employs TRBV30 and TRBJ2-3; TRBD2 matches at 7 bases. J lost 4 bases, V lost 8 bases, and 12 bases had no gene match. The germline V gene encodes CDR1 GTSNPN and CDR2 SVGIG (reference sequence). The CDR3 covers 14 residues. CDR3 sequence reads: CAGLWTSSPDTQYF. In DNA, the CDR3 is TGTGCCGGGCTTTGGACTAGTTCCCCAGATACGCAGTATTTT.

The rearrangement joins TRBV6-1 to TRBJ1-6; D unresolved. Trimming stripped 7 bases from V and 8 bases from J, with 12 bases between. The CDR3 consists of 13 residues. In germline, CDR1 is MNHNS, CDR2 SASEGT. CDR3 amino acids: CASTELTYSPLHF. The CDR3 bases are TGTGCCAGCACGGAACTAACTTATTCACCCCTCCACTTT.

The chain employs TRBV11-2 and TRBJ1-1; TRBD1 aligns across 9 bases. The ends lost 3 bases at V and 4 bases at J; junction bases unmatched: 6. Per the germline V gene, CDR1 is SGHAT and CDR2 is FQNNGV. This CDR3 contains 15 residues. CDR3 bases: TGTGCCAGCAGCTTCCGGACAGGGGAGGGCACTGAAGCTTTCTTT. Residues: CASSFRTGEGTEAFF.

The chain joins TRBV11-2 to TRBJ1-6; maybe TRBD1 (6 bases). V was pared by 5 bases and J by 7 bases, with 12 bases between. Looked up from germline, CDR1 is SGHAT and CDR2 is FQNNGV. The CDR3 is 14 amino acids. This chain's CDR3 is CASSPEGGNSPLHF. Here the CDR3 DNA reads TGTGCCAGCAGCCCAGAGGGGGGGAATTCACCCCTCCACTTT. Variable domain in full (rest from reference TRBV11-2 and TRBJ1-6): EAGVAQSPRYKIIEKRQSVAFWCNPISGHATLYWYQQILGQGPKLLIQFQNNGVVDDSQLPKDRFSAERLKGVDSTLKIQPAKLEDSAVYLCASSPEGGNSPLHFGNGTRLTVT.

The J gene is TRBJ1-2, the V gene TRBV28; D may be TRBD1 (6 bases). The V gene's germline CDR1 is MDHEN and CDR2 SYDVKM. The V and J ends lost 2 bases and 7 bases respectively, with 11 bases between them. This CDR3 region has 13 residues. The CDR3 is CASSLAGGLGYTF. The CDR3 DNA reads as TGTGCCAGCAGTTTAGCCGGGGGCCTTGGCTACACCTTC.

The rearrangement uses TRBV12-5 and TRBJ2-2; 9 nucleotides align to TRBD2. Germline V gene data show CDR1 as LGHNT and CDR2 as FRNRAP. The CDR3 is 18 residues long. V shed 3 bases, J shed 3 bases, and the junction held 11 bases outside the gene matches. In DNA, the CDR3 is TGTGCTAGTGGTTTCTGGCTAGCGGGACTCGGGGACACCGGGGAGCTGTTTTTT. Translating gives CASGFWLAGLGDTGELFF. Together with reference TRBV12-5 and TRBJ2-2, the CDR3 gives the full variable domain: DARVTQTPRHKVTEMGQEVTMRCQPILGHNTVFWYRQTMMQGLELLAYFRNRAPLDDSGMPKDRFSAEMPDATLATLKIQPSEPRDSAVYFCASGFWLAGLGDTGELFFGEGSRLTVL.

The chain carries TRBV5-5 and TRBJ1-2, with 8 nucleotides matching TRBD1. In germline, CDR1 is SGHKS, CDR2 YYEKEE (reference sequence). Unmatched junction bases numbered 9, after V lost 2 bases and J lost 0 bases. The CDR3 length is 17 residues. CDR3 DNA: TGTGCCAGCAGCTTCTACCCGACAGGGGATACTAACTATGGCTACACCTTC. This translates into CASSFYPTGDTNYGYTF.

This chain connects TRBV7-9 to TRBJ2-7; D call uncertain. V lost 3 bases, J lost 4 bases, and 7 bases lay in between. CDR3 length: 12 residues. Germline CDR1 SEHNR, CDR2 FQNEAQ (reference sequence). The CDR3 bases are TGTGCCAGCAGCTTCGTCGGTTACGAGCAGTACTTC. It encodes CASSFVGYEQYF.

This sequence joins TRBV7-3 and TRBJ2-2, with a weak D call TRBD1 (6 bases). Deletions cut 2 bases from V and 7 bases from J, with 14 bases between. The CDR3 length is 15 residues. CDR1 is SGHTA, CDR2 FQGTGA, per germline. The CDR3 loop reads CASSLFSGADGELFF. The CDR3, as DNA: TGTGCCAGCAGCTTATTTTCAGGGGCAGACGGGGAGCTGTTTTTT.

This chain joins TRBV13 and TRBJ2-3, with no clear D. V lost 3 bases to trimming and J lost 1 base, with 11 bases between them. The CDR3 loop spans 15 amino acids. Germline assignment: CDR1 PRHDT and CDR2 FYEKMQ (reference sequence). CDR3 DNA sequence: TGTGCCAGCAGCTTTGGAGTCCGTGGCACAGATACGCAGTATTTT. This sequence encodes CASSFGVRGTDTQYF.

The V gene is TRBV13, the J gene TRBJ2-4; maybe TRBD1 (5 bases). The CDR3 runs to 14 residues. Trimming shortened V by 0 bases and J by 8 bases, and 11 bases separated the two germline ends. Germline V CDR1 and CDR2: PRHDT, FYEKMQ (reference sequence). CDR3 amino acids: CASSLGGAVDIQYF. CDR3 coding DNA: TGTGCCAGCAGCTTAGGTGGGGCGGTCGACATTCAGTACTTC.

The V call is TRBV27, the J call TRBJ2-7, with 10 positions matching TRBD1. The germline V gene encodes CDR1 MNHEY and CDR2 SMNVEV (reference sequence). There are 16 residues in the CDR3. The ends lost 0 bases at V and 2 bases at J; junction bases unmatched: 4. The CDR3 DNA sequence: TGTGCCAGCAGTTTATCGTCGGGACAGGGGACCTACGAGCAGTACTTC. It translates to CASSLSSGQGTYEQYF.

The chain recombines TRBV6-1 with TRBJ1-5; 7 nucleotides agree with TRBD1. The CDR3 length is 14 residues. Germline V gene lookup returns CDR1 MNHNS and CDR2 SASEGT. J lost 4 bases, V lost 4 bases, and 4 bases had no gene match. Here the CDR3 DNA reads TGTGCCAGCAGTGGACAGGGAGGAAATCAGCCCCAGCATTTT. It codes for CASSGQGGNQPQHF.

With respect to this clone: Its ends do not fully match the called genes, so a read error is possible. V usage is TRBV4-1 and J usage is TRBJ2-1; D may be TRBD2 (6 bases). CDR1 is MGHRA, CDR2 YSYEKL, per germline. This CDR3 region has 15 residues. CDR3: CASSPRLEEGNGQFF. The DNA of the CDR3 is TGCGCCAGCAGCCCGCGACTAGAAGAGGGCAATGGGCAGTTCTTC.

The J gene is TRBJ2-1, the V gene TRBV28; D ambiguous. From germline, CDR1 is MDHEN and CDR2 SYDVKM. The CDR3 extends over 15 amino acids. The germline V and J ends were trimmed by 0 bases and 5 bases, with 11 bases remaining between them. The CDR3 sequence is CASSLWAPGDNEQFF. The CDR3 DNA reads as TGTGCCAGCAGTTTATGGGCACCCGGCGACAATGAGCAGTTCTTC.

This chain joins TRBV27 and TRBJ2-3; a possible D gene is TRBD2 (5 bases). This CDR3 comprises 12 residues. V was clipped by 4 bases and J by 10 bases, with 12 bases between them. Looked up from germline, CDR1 is MNHEY and CDR2 is SMNVEV (reference sequence). In DNA form, the CDR3 reads TGTGCCAGCAGTTCGAGCGGTAGGGCGCAGTATTTT. Translation: CASSSSGRAQYF.

This chain uses TRBV11-2 with TRBJ2-5; D gene ambiguous. Germline lookup yields CDR1 SGHAT and CDR2 FQNNGV. Trimming shortened V by 2 bases and J by 3 bases, and 4 bases separated the two germline ends. The CDR3 is 12 amino acids. The CDR3 bases are TGTGCCAGCAGCTTAAACGAAGAGACCCAGTACTTC. Its translation: CASSLNEETQYF.

As concerns this clone: In the same sample, other DNA sequences code for this CDR3. The rearrangement links TRBV2 to TRBJ1-5; 7 bases are shared with TRBD1. The J segment lost 4 bases and the V segment lost 5 bases, leaving 8 bases of the junction unmatched. This CDR3 contains 15 residues. Germline assignment: CDR1 SNHLY and CDR2 FYNNEI. CDR3 in DNA: TGTGCCAGCAGTCGCTCCCCGGGACAGAATCAGCCCCAGCATTTT. This translates into CASSRSPGQNQPQHF.

V usage is TRBV11-2 and J usage is TRBJ2-5, with D perhaps TRBD1 (6 bases). CDR1 SGHAT and CDR2 FQNNGV come from the germline V gene. The CDR3 sequence is 13 residues long. Between the trimmed V and J ends, which lost 5 bases and 5 bases, there was a span of 12 bases. CDR3 sequence reads: CASSPDRGETQYF. CDR3 coding DNA: TGTGCCAGCAGCCCGGACAGAGGGGAGACCCAGTACTTC.

The chain has TRBV11-1 and TRBJ2-3; D call uncertain. CDR3 length equals 12 residues. Trimming shortened V by 9 bases and J by 7 bases, and 14 bases separated the two germline ends. Per the germline V gene, CDR1 is SGHAT and CDR2 is FQDESV (reference sequence). This chain's CDR3 is CASPPLHYTQYF. CDR3 coding DNA: TGTGCCAGTCCCCCCCTACACTATACGCAGTATTTT.

V gene TRBV7-2 combines with J gene TRBJ2-7; either TRBD1 or TRBD2 may fit D (5 bases each). The CDR3 is 17 amino acids. Between the trimmed V and J ends, which lost 1 base and 4 bases, there was a span of 20 bases. In germline, CDR1 is SGHTA, CDR2 FQGNSA. The CDR3 loop is CASSLGWGNRLGYEQYF. The CDR3, as DNA: TGTGCCAGCAGCTTAGGTTGGGGGAACAGGCTTGGATACGAGCAGTACTTC.

The J gene is TRBJ2-1, the V gene TRBV5-1; 13 nucleotides align to TRBD2. CDR3 length equals 16 residues. V shed 4 bases and J 8 bases; nucleotides not matched to a gene: 9. Germline assignment: CDR1 SGHRS and CDR2 YFSETQ. CDR3 amino acids: CASSPRTSGRGDEQFF. CDR3 nucleotide sequence: TGCGCCAGCAGCCCACGGACTAGCGGGAGAGGGGATGAGCAGTTCTTC.

V is TRBV7-9 and J is TRBJ2-7; maybe TRBD2 (5 bases). V gave up 1 base and J gave up 6 bases, with 7 bases separating them. The length of the CDR3 is 12 residues. Germline V gene lookup returns CDR1 SEHNR and CDR2 FQNEAQ (reference sequence). CDR3 nucleotides: TGTGCCAGCAGCTTAGGGGGAGCCGAGCAGTACTTC. Its protein product is CASSLGGAEQYF.

This clone has just one count. The V gene is TRBV5-4, the J gene TRBJ1-1; D gene unclear. This CDR3 region has 16 residues. The ends were cut back, 0 bases at V and 0 bases at J, with 12 bases in the middle. Germline V gene sequence: CDR1 SGHNT, CDR2 YYREEE (reference sequence). The CDR3 DNA sequence: TGTGCCAGCAGCTTGGCCGGAGGACTAGTGAACACTGAAGCTTTCTTT. This translates into CASSLAGGLVNTEAFF.

The genes are TRBV7-9 and TRBJ2-2; D unresolved. Trimming pared 7 bases from V and 1 base from J, leaving 7 bases between. CDR3 length: 13 amino acids. CDR1 and CDR2 (germline): SEHNR, FQNEAQ (reference sequence). CDR3 sequence reads: CASTLVNTGELFF. The CDR3 nucleotides are TGTGCCAGCACCCTGGTGAACACCGGGGAGCTGTTTTTT.

The chain couples TRBV28 to TRBJ2-1; 8 bases match TRBD1. Germline-derived CDR1 and CDR2 are MDHEN and SYDVKM. The CDR3 is made up of 16 amino acids. The V segment lost 2 bases and the J segment 2 bases; nucleotides outside the gene matches: 5. The CDR3 DNA is TGTGCCAGCAGTTTAGCCGGGACAGGTACCTACAATGAGCAGTTCTTC. Protein sequence: CASSLAGTGTYNEQFF.